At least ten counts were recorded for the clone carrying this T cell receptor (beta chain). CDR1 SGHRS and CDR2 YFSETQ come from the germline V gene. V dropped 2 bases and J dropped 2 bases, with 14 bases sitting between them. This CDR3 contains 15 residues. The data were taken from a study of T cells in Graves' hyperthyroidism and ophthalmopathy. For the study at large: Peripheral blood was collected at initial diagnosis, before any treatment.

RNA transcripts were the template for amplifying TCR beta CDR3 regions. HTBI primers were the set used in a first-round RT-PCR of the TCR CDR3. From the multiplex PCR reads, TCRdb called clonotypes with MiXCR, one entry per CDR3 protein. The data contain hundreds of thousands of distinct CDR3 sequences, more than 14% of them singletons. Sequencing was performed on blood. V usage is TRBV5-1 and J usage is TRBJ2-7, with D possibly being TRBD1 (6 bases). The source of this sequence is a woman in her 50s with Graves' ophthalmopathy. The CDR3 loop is CASSLGQNPTYEQYF. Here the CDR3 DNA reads TGCGCCAGCAGCTTAGGACAGAACCCTACCTACGAGCAGTACTTC.